This T cell receptor (beta chain) was documented in a study of regulatory T cells in long-lasting Graves disease. Findings and caveats of the study: More public clonotypes were shared by persistent patients (about 2,700) than by new patients (roughly 910). TRBV28 was favored in persistent disease, as were TRBJ1-2 and TRBJ2-5.

The V and J ends lost 3 bases and 1 base respectively, with 12 bases between them. This CDR3 is built from 15 residues. Germline-derived CDR1 and CDR2 are ENHRY and SYGVKD. With respect to this clonotype: Its target is not known.

To make TCR beta libraries, researchers used iRepertoire HTBI primers and Arm-PCR of CDR3 regions. One entry per CDR3 protein results from TCRdb running MiXCR on the multiplex PCR reads. The sample lists hundreds of thousands of distinct CDR3 sequences; about 15% were seen once. Sample time point: newly diagnosed GD, antithyroid drugs for less than 3 months. Following extraction of RNA from PBMCs, that RNA was used to make the TCR library. The sample was also linked to a second study, of T cells in Graves' hyperthyroidism and ophthalmopathy. That source adds: Clonotypes that were expanded in thyroid above 0.001 mostly appeared in blood too. With a median lead of approximately 6 months before onset, the model predicted ophthalmopathy.

This chain joins TRBV10-3 and TRBJ1-1; D remains ambiguous. This TCR came from a woman in her twenties or thirties with Graves disease. Here the sequenced sample was peripheral blood mononuclear cells (PBMCs), taken at new diagnosis, from a patient treated with antithyroid drugs. The CDR3 DNA is TGTGCCATCAGTGACCGAGACACGACGAACACTGAAGCTTTCTTT. Translation: CAISDRDTTNTEAFF.